The 30 T cell receptor beta chains below all came from one sample that was sequenced in a study of blood T cell repertoires in COVID-19. The data were produced by immunoSEQ multiplex PCR, yet TCRdb's version contains in-frame clones alone and is incomplete. Among about 140,000 clones listed, approximately 80% were seen once. Sequenced sample: peripheral blood. The receptors derive from a woman of 80 years or more in a cohort sampled during active or convalescent COVID-19.

V usage is TRBV19 and J usage is TRBJ2-5; D unresolved. V lost 0 bases and J 2 bases, leaving 7 bases between the germline ends. Germline V CDR1 and CDR2: LNHDA, SQIVND (reference sequence). The CDR3 consists of 14 residues. Written as DNA, the CDR3 is TGTGCCAGTAGTATAGAAGACGGGCAAGAGACCCAGTACTTC. Translation: CASSIEDGQETQYF.

The rearrangement uses TRBV18 and TRBJ1-1, with a possible D match to TRBD1 (5 bases). CDR1 is KGHSH and CDR2 is LQKENI in the germline V gene. Trimming cost V 2 bases and J 1 base, with 8 bases left between them. The CDR3 consists of 14 residues. CDR3 coding DNA: TGTGCCAGCTCACCATTTCAGGGGAACACTGAAGCTTTCTTT. It codes for CASSPFQGNTEAFF.

As concerns this clone: The same CDR3 is also encoded by other DNA sequences in this sample. The chain joins TRBV30 to TRBJ1-1; tentatively, D is TRBD1 (6 bases). CDR3 size: 13 residues. Trimming removed 1 base at V and 3 bases at J, with 9 bases between. Germline values: CDR1 GTSNPN, CDR2 SVGIG (reference sequence). CDR3 DNA: TGTGCCTGGAGTGGACAGGTCTACACTGAAGCTTTCTTT. It encodes CAWSGQVYTEAFF.

The gene calls are TRBV19 and TRBJ1-2; D gene unclear. V was pared by 4 bases and J by 4 bases, with 16 bases between. The CDR3 length is 15 residues. Germline V gene lookup returns CDR1 LNHDA and CDR2 SQIVND (reference sequence). In DNA, the CDR3 is TGTGCCAGTAGTACTCCCATCTCTTCGGGCTATGGCTACACCTTC. Encoded protein: CASSTPISSGYGYTF.

On this clone itself: At the DNA level, this CDR3 is encoded by other sequences in the same sample as well. The gene calls are TRBV19 and TRBJ1-5; 7 nucleotides line up with TRBD1. V lost 4 bases and J lost 7; bases outside the gene matches: 4. The V gene's germline CDR1 is LNHDA and CDR2 SQIVND (reference sequence). This CDR3 is built from 13 residues. The CDR3 bases are TGTGCCAGTAGTAGACAGGGAGGCCAGCCCCAGCATTTT. As protein: CASSRQGGQPQHF.

V and J are TRBV6-5 and TRBJ2-2, with TRBD2 as a possible D gene (6 bases). CDR3 length: 14 amino acids. Per the germline V gene, CDR1 is MNHEY and CDR2 is SVGAGI. The V end was cut by 10 bases, the J end by 1 base, with 13 bases between. The CDR3 spells CATAGTVNTGELFF. For the CDR3, the DNA is TGTGCCACAGCAGGGACTGTGAACACCGGGGAGCTGTTTTTT.

This clone appeared a single time. This chain uses TRBV30 with TRBJ2-3, with TRBD2 identical over 7 bases. The germline V gene encodes CDR1 GTSNPN and CDR2 SVGIG (reference sequence). This CDR3 contains 13 residues. V lost 3 bases, J lost 2 bases, and 2 bases stayed unmatched. CDR3 DNA: TGTGCCTGGAGCGGGGGGTCCACAGATACGCAGTATTTT. Translated: CAWSGGSTDTQYF.

The rearrangement joins TRBV5-5 to TRBJ1-5; 7 bases map to TRBD1. The junction had 13 bases not matched to a gene; V was cut back by 1 base and J by 0 bases. The CDR3 has 19 residues. Germline lookup yields CDR1 SGHKS and CDR2 YYEKEE (reference sequence). CDR3 coding DNA: TGTGCCAGCAGCTTGACAGGGGTTCGTCGGCTTAATAGCAATCAGCCCCAGCATTTT. This gives the protein CASSLTGVRRLNSNQPQHF.

This clone was found once. This rearrangement joins TRBV7-3 to TRBJ2-3, with 8 bases lining up with TRBD1. V was clipped by 2 bases and J by 9 bases; unmatched bases: 1. CDR3 length: 12 amino acids. The germline gives CDR1 SGHTA, CDR2 FQGTGA. CDR3 residues: CASSLDRGTQYF. The CDR3 DNA is TGTGCCAGCAGCTTAGACAGGGGAACGCAGTATTTT.

CDR3 protein: CASSGQGDYNEKLFF. Written as DNA, the CDR3 is TGTGCCAGCAGTGGCCAAGGGGATTATAATGAAAAACTGTTTTTT. The chain employs TRBV28 and TRBJ1-4; TRBD1 might be the D (5 bases). The CDR3 spans 15 residues. Germline V gene data show CDR1 as MDHEN and CDR2 as SYDVKM. V was pared by 5 bases and J by 4 bases, with 14 bases between.

This clone was seen more than once but under ten times. This rearrangement joins TRBV5-1 to TRBJ1-3, with D uncertain. Per the germline V gene, CDR1 is SGHRS and CDR2 is YFSETQ. Between the trimmed V and J ends, which lost 0 bases and 2 bases, there was a span of 3 bases. The CDR3 runs to 13 residues. CDR3 bases: TGCGCCAGCAGCTTGGCGGCTGGAAACACCATATATTTT. Its protein is CASSLAAGNTIYF.

In regard to this clone: Different DNA sequences within this sample yield the same CDR3. This chain links TRBV5-1 with TRBJ1-6; 8 nucleotides line up with TRBD1. The CDR3 is 16 residues long. Trimming at V came to 0 bases and at J to 7 bases, leaving 6 bases not matched to a gene. Germline CDR1 reads SGHRS; CDR2 reads YFSETQ. CDR3 DNA: TGCGCCAGCAGCTTGGCCCCGACAGGGGAAAATTCACCCCTCCACTTT. It specifies CASSLAPTGENSPLHF.

As DNA, the CDR3 is TGTGCCATCAGTGAGATGGGACAGGGATACGAGCAGTACTTC. This translates into CAISEMGQGYEQYF. The J gene is TRBJ2-7, the V gene TRBV10-3; 9 bases fit TRBD1. The CDR3 covers 14 residues. Germline V gene lookup returns CDR1 ENHRY and CDR2 SYGVKD. V shed 2 bases and J 4 bases; nucleotides not matched to a gene: 3.

This chain joins TRBV30 and TRBJ2-7; 9 bases match TRBD1. V lost 2 bases to trimming and J lost 2 bases; unmatched junction nucleotides: 4. In germline, CDR1 is GTSNPN, CDR2 SVGIG (reference sequence). The CDR3 is 14 residues long. CDR3 nucleotide sequence: TGTGCCTGGAGTCCGGACAGGGGCCCCTACGAGCAGTACTTC. It is translated as CAWSPDRGPYEQYF.

The CDR3 region has the DNA TGTGCCAGCAGCTCGAGTCTTGGGGCCTTCTCTGGAAACACCATATATTTT. It is translated as CASSSSLGAFSGNTIYF. The chain couples TRBV7-9 to TRBJ1-3; a possible D gene is TRBD1 (5 bases). Trimming removed 4 bases at V and 0 bases at J, with 16 bases between. This CDR3 has 17 residues. The germline V gene has CDR1 SEHNR and CDR2 FQNEAQ (reference sequence).

This clone was detected a few times. The gene calls are TRBV7-9 and TRBJ2-3; a possible D gene is TRBD2 (7 bases). This CDR3 contains 16 residues. The ends were cut back, 4 bases at V and 4 bases at J, with 18 bases in the middle. Germline CDR1 SEHNR, CDR2 FQNEAQ (reference sequence). The CDR3: CASSSRGRGYADTQYF. CDR3 bases: TGTGCCAGCAGCTCCCGGGGGCGGGGGTACGCAGATACGCAGTATTTT.

This clone was counted between two and nine times. The junction departs from the called germline gene at one end, perhaps through a read error. J is TRBJ2-3 and V is TRBV12-3 or TRBV12-4, with D possibly TRBD2 on 6 matching bases. This CDR3 has 13 amino acids. The CDR3 is CATSGGSTDTQYF. The DNA of the CDR3 is TGTGCCACCAGTGGGGGGTCCACAGATACGCAGTATTTT.

This clone appeared once. DNA for the CDR3: TGTGCCAGCAGCTTAAACTCAGGCTCCTATAATTCACCCCTCCACTTT. It yields the protein CASSLNSGSYNSPLHF. J is TRBJ1-6 and V is TRBV7-8, with D unclear. Per the germline V gene, CDR1 is SGHVS and CDR2 is FQNEAQ. V lost 2 bases and J lost 0, with 8 bases in between. The CDR3 has 16 residues. Full variable domain (rest looked up from reference TRBV7-8 and TRBJ1-6): GAGVSQSPRYKVAKRGQDVALRCDPISGHVSLFWYQQALGQGPEFLTYFQNEAQLDKSGLPSDRFFAERPEGSVSTLKIQRTQQEDSAVYLCASSLNSGSYNSPLHFGNGTRLTVT.

The rearrangement uses TRBV28 and TRBJ1-5; possible D gene TRBD1, 5 bases. Germline V gene lookup returns CDR1 MDHEN and CDR2 SYDVKM. Trimming cost V 2 bases and J 5 bases, with 13 bases left between them. The CDR3 consists of 15 residues. The CDR3 loop is CASSLGGGGYQPQHF. In DNA form, the CDR3 reads TGTGCCAGCAGTTTAGGCGGGGGAGGGTATCAGCCCCAGCATTTT.

The V and J genes are TRBV19 and TRBJ1-2, with D possibly matching TRBD1 (6 bases). The CDR3 length is 15 residues. Germline CDR1 reads LNHDA; CDR2 reads SQIVND (reference sequence). Between the trimmed V and J ends, which lost 4 bases and 2 bases, there was a span of 14 bases. CDR3 bases: TGTGCCAGTAGTACAGCTGGGGGCTCCAACTATGGCTACACCTTC. It codes for CASSTAGGSNYGYTF.

The rearrangement links TRBV7-2 to TRBJ2-3; the match to TRBD2 covers 10 bases. This CDR3 comprises 17 residues. Per germline, CDR1 SGHTA and CDR2 FQGNSA. The V segment lost 1 base and the J segment 2 bases; nucleotides outside the gene matches: 6. The CDR3 is CASSLDGSGGNTDTQYF. The CDR3 DNA reads TGTGCCAGCAGCTTAGACGGTAGCGGGGGGAACACAGATACGCAGTATTTT.

V gene TRBV11-3 combines with J gene TRBJ2-7; D gene unclear. The CDR3 sequence is 9 residues long. The germline V gene has CDR1 SGHNT and CDR2 YENEEA. The ends were cut back, 5 bases at V and 7 bases at J, with 3 bases in the middle. The CDR3 here is CASSPEQYV. CDR3 DNA sequence: TGTGCCAGCAGCCCAGAGCAGTACGTC.

This chain links TRBV7-9 with TRBJ2-5; 10 nucleotides agree with TRBD1. Losses at the gene ends were 6 bases for V and 3 bases for J; bases not matched to a gene: 4. The CDR3 covers 14 residues. CDR1 SEHNR and CDR2 FQNEAQ come from the germline V gene (reference sequence). The CDR3 loop is CASSPGTGEETQYF. Here the CDR3 DNA reads TGTGCCAGCAGTCCCGGGACAGGGGAAGAGACCCAGTACTTC.

V usage is TRBV24-1 and J usage is TRBJ2-3; 10 bases are a match to TRBD2. CDR3 size: 15 residues. Per germline, CDR1 KGHDR and CDR2 SFDVKD. Trimming removed 0 bases from V and 7 bases from J; junction bases left unmatched: 3. CDR3 amino acids: CATSDLSGGANTQYF. The DNA for the CDR3 is TGTGCCACCAGTGATTTGAGCGGGGGGGCAAATACGCAGTATTTT.

V usage is TRBV25-1 and J usage is TRBJ1-2; D gene uncertain. This CDR3 is built from 13 residues. The germline V gene encodes CDR1 MGHDK and CDR2 SYGVNS. Trimming took 4 bases from V and 3 from J, leaving 9 bases between them. The CDR3 DNA sequence: TGTGCCAGCAGTGTGCAGGAATACTATGGCTACACCTTC. Translating gives CASSVQEYYGYTF.

This chain joins TRBV5-4 and TRBJ2-3, with 8 nucleotides matching TRBD2. The CDR3 extends over 16 amino acids. J was trimmed by 6 bases and V by 4 bases; bases with no gene match: 13. CDR1 is SGHNT and CDR2 is YYREEE in the germline V gene (reference sequence). CDR3 bases: TGTGCCAGCAGCCCCCGTGGTAGCGGGGAATCGGATACGCAGTATTTT. Translating it yields CASSPRGSGESDTQYF.

This clone has just a few counts. V usage is TRBV7-2 and J usage is TRBJ2-3, with 7 bases lining up with TRBD2. V was pared by 2 bases and J by 4 bases, with 0 bases of the junction left unmatched. This CDR3 has 13 amino acids. Per germline, CDR1 SGHTA and CDR2 FQGNSA. The DNA of the CDR3 is TGTGCCAGCAGCTTAACTAGCGCAGATACGCAGTATTTT. Translating gives CASSLTSADTQYF. The full variable domain, rest sourced from reference TRBV7-2 and TRBJ2-3, is GAGVSQSPSNKVTEKGKDVELRCDPISGHTALYWYRQSLGQGLEFLIYFQGNSAPDKSGLPSDRFSAERTGGSVSTLTIQRTQQEDSAVYLCASSLTSADTQYFGPGTRLTVL.

The chain has TRBV7-2 and TRBJ1-2; 7 nucleotides align to TRBD1. The CDR3 is 14 amino acids. The V and J ends lost 5 bases and 9 bases, in that order; junction bases with no gene match: 12. Germline CDR1 SGHTA, CDR2 FQGNSA. CDR3: CASSAYNRGFRYTF. CDR3 in DNA: TGTGCCAGCAGCGCCTATAACAGGGGTTTTCGCTACACCTTC. The whole variable domain, filled in from reference TRBV7-2 and TRBJ1-2, reads GAGVSQSPSNKVTEKGKDVELRCDPISGHTALYWYRQSLGQGLEFLIYFQGNSAPDKSGLPSDRFSAERTGGSVSTLTIQRTQQEDSAVYLCASSAYNRGFRYTFGSGTRLTVV.

The V and J genes are TRBV6-1 and TRBJ2-7; 9 bases align to TRBD1. In germline, CDR1 is MNHNS, CDR2 SASEGT. This CDR3 comprises 14 residues. With 3 bases clipped from V and 9 bases from J, the junction kept 9 bases outside the gene matches. CDR3: CASSEGQGVGVQYV. CDR3 coding DNA: TGTGCCAGCAGTGAGGGACAGGGCGTAGGGGTGCAGTACGTC.

The rearrangement links TRBV5-1 to TRBJ2-3; TRBD2 matches at 8 bases. This CDR3 region has 17 residues. V trimming: 5 bases; J trimming: 1 base; junction bases outside the gene matches: 12. Germline assignment: CDR1 SGHRS and CDR2 YFSETQ. The chain's CDR3 is CASRRTSLLGGTDTQYF. The CDR3 DNA reads as TGCGCCAGCAGAAGGACTAGCCTACTTGGGGGCACAGATACGCAGTATTTT.